Below, 24 T cell receptor beta chains from the same sample are listed, as sequenced in a study of cytomegalovirus exposure and HLA in healthy donors. PCR used 60 Vbeta primers and 13 Jbeta primers. Sequencing used immunoSEQ multiplex PCR; TCRdb keeps in-frame clones, though not all of them. The data show 200,000 or so clones, roughly four fifths seen once. The sample taken for sequencing was PBMCs. The receptors stem from a woman under 30 in good health and CMV-seropositive.

This sequence joins TRBV7-8 and TRBJ2-7; 8 bases match TRBD2. The CDR3 length is 15 residues. The germline V gene encodes CDR1 SGHVS and CDR2 FQNEAQ. J was trimmed by 7 bases and V by 1 base; bases with no gene match: 9. The CDR3 DNA is TGTGCCAGCAGCTTAGTTCCCGGGGGGGCCTCTGAGCAGTACGTC. It yields the protein CASSLVPGGASEQYV.

The J gene is TRBJ1-5, the V gene TRBV5-4; D is unresolved. V was cut by 1 base and J by 1 base, with 9 bases left in between. Per the germline V gene, CDR1 is SGHNT and CDR2 is YYREEE (reference sequence). The CDR3 sequence is 15 residues long. CDR3 residues: CASSLNSPSNQPQHF. As DNA, the CDR3 is TGTGCCAGCAGCTTGAACAGCCCGAGCAATCAGCCCCAGCATTTT.

The chain is built from TRBV5-5 and TRBJ1-4, with 10 bases matching TRBD1. The CDR3 is made up of 15 amino acids. The trim removed 7 bases at V and 7 bases at J, leaving 10 bases unmatched. Germline V gives CDR1 SGHKS, CDR2 YYEKEE (reference sequence). The CDR3 loop reads CASSRGGQGSEKLFF. CDR3 bases: TGTGCCAGCTCACGGGGGGGACAGGGGAGTGAAAAACTGTTTTTT.

This chain uses TRBV4-1 with TRBJ2-7, with a possible D match to TRBD2 (6 bases). This CDR3 spans 17 amino acids. V was pared by 2 bases and J by 3 bases, with 20 bases between. Germline V CDR1 and CDR2: MGHRA, YSYEKL. The CDR3 loop is CASSQSYRLELYYEQYF. Written as DNA, the CDR3 is TGCGCCAGCAGCCAATCATACCGACTAGAGCTATACTACGAGCAGTACTTC.

The chain uses TRBV21-1 and TRBJ2-5; TRBD2, the D gene given by the table, was not confirmed from the DNA. TRBV21-1 is marked as a pseudogene. The CDR3 is made up of 15 amino acids. CDR3: CASSATGVGQETQYF. The DNA of the CDR3 is TGTGCCAGCAGCGCCACGGGGGTGGGGCAAGAGACCCAGTACTTC.

V is TRBV6-5 and J is TRBJ2-5; D is possibly TRBD2 (6 bases). This CDR3 contains 15 residues. The V end was cut by 7 bases, the J end by 2 bases, with 17 bases between. Per the germline V gene, CDR1 is MNHEY and CDR2 is SVGAGI. CDR3 coding DNA: TGTGCCAGCAATCTCGGGGCGGGGCGACAAGAGACCCAGTACTTC. Protein sequence: CASNLGAGRQETQYF.

This clone was counted a few times. The chain carries TRBV28 and TRBJ2-5, with TRBD1 matching 9 bases. The DNA end is a closer match to TRBJ2-7, so the J assignment may be wrong. The CDR3 has 13 amino acids. Germline V lookup: CDR1 MDHEN, CDR2 SYDVKM. CDR3 sequence (DNA): TGTGCCATTTCGACAGGGGGTTTTTACGAGCAGTACTTC. Its protein is CAISTGGFYEQYF.

The rearrangement joins TRBV5-1 to TRBJ2-5, with unresolved D. V was cut by 0 bases and J by 5 bases, with 5 bases left in between. This CDR3 has 12 residues. Looked up from germline, CDR1 is SGHRS and CDR2 is YFSETQ. Here the CDR3 reads CASSLVGETQYF. The CDR3 coding sequence is TGCGCCAGCAGCTTGGTCGGGGAGACCCAGTACTTC. Full variable domain (outside the CDR3, taken from reference TRBV5-1 and TRBJ2-5): KAGVTQTPRYLIKTRGQQVTLSCSPISGHRSVSWYQQTPGQGLQFLFEYFSETQRNKGNFPGRFSGRQFSNSRSEMNVSTLELGDSALYLCASSLVGETQYFGPGTRLLVL.

The rearrangement joins TRBV4-2 to TRBJ2-5; 10 nucleotides align to TRBD2. V shed 0 bases and J 1 base; nucleotides not matched to a gene: 5. The V gene's germline CDR1 is LGHNA and CDR2 YNFKEQ. The CDR3 covers 17 residues. The CDR3 DNA reads TGTGCCAGCAGCCAAGAACCAGCGGGGGGGCGCCAAGAGACCCAGTACTTC. It encodes CASSQEPAGGRQETQYF.

The chain combines TRBV4-1 with TRBJ2-7; D unclear. Germline CDR1 reads MGHRA; CDR2 reads YSYEKL. The V and J ends lost 1 base and 0 bases respectively, with 19 bases between them. The CDR3 runs to 18 residues. CDR3 loop: CASSQGVPGSLSSYEQYF. CDR3 sequence (DNA): TGCGCCAGCAGCCAAGGTGTCCCAGGTTCCCTTAGCTCCTACGAGCAGTACTTC.

V gene TRBV2 combines with J gene TRBJ1-2, with 10 bases that match TRBD1. This CDR3 spans 11 amino acids. With 11 bases clipped from V and 8 bases from J, the junction kept 5 bases outside the gene matches. Germline CDR1 is SNHLY and CDR2 is FYNNEI. CDR3 sequence reads: CARQGARGYTF. The CDR3 nucleotides read TGTGCCCGACAGGGGGCGCGGGGCTACACCTTC. Filled out from reference TRBV2 and TRBJ1-2, the complete variable domain reads EPEVTQTPSHQVTQMGQEVILRCVPISNHLYFYWYRQILGQKVEFLVSFYNNEISEKSEIFDDQFSVERPDGSNFTLKIRSTKLEDSAMYFCARQGARGYTFGSGTRLTVV.

A few counts support this clone. The chain recombines TRBV7-3 with TRBJ2-2; D is possibly TRBD2 (5 bases). CDR3 length: 15 amino acids. The V and J ends lost 3 bases and 3 bases respectively, with 11 bases between them. Per the germline V gene, CDR1 is SGHTA and CDR2 is FQGTGA. CDR3 bases: TGTGCCAGCAGCTTGCTCTCCGGGGACACCGGGGAGCTGTTTTTT. It is translated as CASSLLSGDTGELFF. Combining the CDR3 with reference TRBV7-3 and TRBJ2-2 gives the whole variable domain GAGVSQTPSNKVTEKGKYVELRCDPISGHTALYWYRQSLGQGPEFLIYFQGTGAADDSGLPNDRFFAVRPEGSVSTLKIQRTERGDSAVYLCASSLLSGDTGELFFGEGSRLTVL.

In this sample, this clone turned up a few times. This chain joins TRBV6-5 and TRBJ2-1; 13 nucleotides align to TRBD2. CDR3 size: 16 residues. V lost 2 bases to trimming and J lost 8 bases; unmatched junction nucleotides: 6. The germline CDR1 and CDR2 sequences are MNHEY and SVGAGI. The CDR3 sequence: CASSYGRTSGGYEQFF. The CDR3 DNA reads as TGTGCCAGCAGTTACGGAAGGACTAGCGGGGGCTATGAGCAGTTCTTC.

The chain employs TRBV2 and TRBJ1-5; D is undetermined. V was shortened by 6 bases and J by 4 bases, with 10 bases between the two germline ends. The CDR3 consists of 13 residues. Germline CDR1 is SNHLY and CDR2 is FYNNEI. DNA of the CDR3: TGTGCCAGCAGGGGCAGGAATAATCAGCCCCAGCATTTT. Its translation is CASRGRNNQPQHF.

Remarks on this clone: A read error may produce the germline difference seen at one junction end. The chain couples TRBV7-9 to TRBJ2-7; no clear D. The germline V gene has CDR1 SEHNR and CDR2 FQNEAQ (reference sequence). CDR3 length equals 15 residues. CDR3 sequence reads: CSSSLRHKSPYEQYF. The CDR3 DNA is TGTTCCAGCAGCTTACGACACAAATCTCCCTACGAGCAGTACTTC.

The chain joins TRBV25-1 to TRBJ1-4, with a weak D call TRBD1 (6 bases). CDR3 length: 12 residues. V lost 3 bases to trimming and J lost 7 bases, with 6 bases between them. Germline V CDR1 and CDR2: MGHDK, SYGVNS. The DNA of the CDR3 is TGTGCCAGCAGTGACAGGGGTGAAAAACTGTTTTTT. It translates to CASSDRGEKLFF.

The V and J genes are TRBV5-6 and TRBJ2-1, with 9 bases lining up with TRBD2. The CDR3 runs 16 residues. CDR1 is SGHDT and CDR2 is YYEEEE in the germline V gene. The V and J ends lost 0 bases and 8 bases, in that order; junction bases with no gene match: 9. The CDR3 DNA reads as TGTGCCAGCAGCTTGGTTATTGCGGGGGGGGGATATGAGCAGTTCTTC. Its protein is CASSLVIAGGGYEQFF.

CDR3 amino acids: CAVQDRYTEAFF. The CDR3 coding sequence is TGTGCCGTCCAGGACAGATACACTGAAGCTTTCTTT. The chain is built from TRBV6-6 and TRBJ1-1; D is possibly TRBD1 (6 bases). This CDR3 has 12 amino acids. Per germline, CDR1 MNHNY and CDR2 SVGAGI (reference sequence). V dropped 11 bases and J dropped 3 bases, with 13 bases sitting between them.

The chain couples TRBV25-1 to TRBJ2-3; tentative D call: TRBD2 (5 bases). V lost 4 bases to trimming and J lost 2 bases, with 10 bases between them. This CDR3 has 14 residues. CDR1 is MGHDK and CDR2 is SYGVNS in the germline V gene. The DNA for the CDR3 is TGTGCCAGCAGTGCCGGACTTTACACAGATACGCAGTATTTT. Translating it yields CASSAGLYTDTQYF.

The count of this clone is one. This rearrangement joins TRBV27 to TRBJ1-5; TRBD1 might be the D (5 bases). Per the germline V gene, CDR1 is MNHEY and CDR2 is SMNVEV (reference sequence). With 10 bases removed from V and 2 bases from J, the gap between germline ends came to 12 bases. This CDR3 comprises 13 residues. CDR3 sequence reads: CATGPGRNQPQHF. DNA of the CDR3: TGTGCCACAGGGCCCGGGCGCAATCAGCCCCAGCATTTT.

The chain combines TRBV27 with TRBJ1-6; no reliable D call. The CDR3 loop spans 13 amino acids. Germline V CDR1 and CDR2: MNHEY, SMNVEV (reference sequence). V was pared by 3 bases and J by 6 bases, with 6 bases between. CDR3 region: CASSFGGNSPLHF. The CDR3 nucleotides are TGTGCCAGCAGTTTCGGAGGTAATTCACCCCTCCACTTT.

The count of this clone is one. The V call is TRBV20-1, the J call TRBJ1-1; 8 bases map to TRBD1. Trimming took 1 base from V and 8 from J; bases not matched to a gene: 0. Germline-derived CDR1 and CDR2 are DFQATT and SNEGSKA (reference sequence). The CDR3 totals 11 residues. In DNA form, the CDR3 reads TGCAGTGCTAGAGGGACAGGGGAAGCTTTCTTT. This translates into CSARGTGEAFF.

This clone appeared once. The chain recombines TRBV6-6 with TRBJ1-2, with 8 bases identical to TRBD1. Trimming at V came to 6 bases and at J to 3 bases, leaving 3 bases not matched to a gene. Germline V gene lookup returns CDR1 MNHNY and CDR2 SVGAGI (reference sequence). This CDR3 spans 13 amino acids. The CDR3 bases are TGTGCCAGCAGCTCGACAGGGGACTATGGCTACACCTTC. Its protein is CASSSTGDYGYTF.

This rearrangement joins TRBV27 to TRBJ1-2, with D possibly TRBD1 on 5 matching bases. This CDR3 is 12 amino acids long. The V gene's germline CDR1 is MNHEY and CDR2 SMNVEV (reference sequence). The V end was cut by 6 bases, the J end by 8 bases, with 13 bases between. The CDR3 nucleotides are TGTGCCAGCAGGCTCGGGCAGGGCGGCTACACCTTC. It translates to CASRLGQGGYTF.